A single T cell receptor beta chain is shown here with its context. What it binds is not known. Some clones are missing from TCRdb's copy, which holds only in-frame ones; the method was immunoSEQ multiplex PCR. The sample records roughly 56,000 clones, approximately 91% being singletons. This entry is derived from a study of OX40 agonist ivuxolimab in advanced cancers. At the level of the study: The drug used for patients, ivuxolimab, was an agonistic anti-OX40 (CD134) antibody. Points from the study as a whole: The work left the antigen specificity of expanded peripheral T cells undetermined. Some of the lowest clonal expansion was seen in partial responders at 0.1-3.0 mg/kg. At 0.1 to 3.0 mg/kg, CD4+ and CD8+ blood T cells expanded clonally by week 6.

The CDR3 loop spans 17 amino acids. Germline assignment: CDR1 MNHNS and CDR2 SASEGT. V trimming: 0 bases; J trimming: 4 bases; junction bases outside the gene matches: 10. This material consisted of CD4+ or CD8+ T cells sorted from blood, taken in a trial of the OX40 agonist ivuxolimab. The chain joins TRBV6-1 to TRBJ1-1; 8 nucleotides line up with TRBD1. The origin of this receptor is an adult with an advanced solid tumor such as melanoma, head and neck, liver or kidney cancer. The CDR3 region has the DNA TGTGCCAGCAGTGAAGCGTCCAGGGGGCCTTTGGGCACTGAAGCTTTCTTT. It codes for CASSEASRGPLGTEAFF.